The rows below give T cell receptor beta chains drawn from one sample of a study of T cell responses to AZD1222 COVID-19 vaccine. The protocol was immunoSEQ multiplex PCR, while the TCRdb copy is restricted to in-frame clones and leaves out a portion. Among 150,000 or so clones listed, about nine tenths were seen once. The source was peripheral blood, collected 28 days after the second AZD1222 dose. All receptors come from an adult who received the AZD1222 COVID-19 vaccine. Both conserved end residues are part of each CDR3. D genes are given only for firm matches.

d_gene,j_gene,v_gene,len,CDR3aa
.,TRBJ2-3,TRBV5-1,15,CASGRGAGSTDTQYF
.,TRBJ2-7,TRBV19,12,CASSQTGYEQYF
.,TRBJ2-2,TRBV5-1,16,CASSLARGPLGGELFF
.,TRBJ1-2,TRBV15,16,CATSSLPGPGSYGYTF
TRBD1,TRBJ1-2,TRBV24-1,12,CATSDQGAGYTF
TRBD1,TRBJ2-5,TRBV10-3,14,CAISETDRGETQYF
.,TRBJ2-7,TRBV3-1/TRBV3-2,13,CASSLGGPYEQYF
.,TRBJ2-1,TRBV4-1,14,CASSQDPSGWEQFF
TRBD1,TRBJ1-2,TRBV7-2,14,CASSLDRGNYGYTF
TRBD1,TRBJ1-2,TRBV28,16,CASSVGGTGRYYGYTF
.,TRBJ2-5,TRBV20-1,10,CSARRETQYF
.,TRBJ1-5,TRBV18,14,CASSPGGVLQPQHF
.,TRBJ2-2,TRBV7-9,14,CASSSDRSVGELFF
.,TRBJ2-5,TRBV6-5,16,CASSYAQGPAGETQYF
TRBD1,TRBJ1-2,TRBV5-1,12,CASTFSGQGYTF
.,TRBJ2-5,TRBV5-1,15,CASSLVSGREETQYF
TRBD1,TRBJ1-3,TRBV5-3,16,CARSPDLTGAGNTIYF
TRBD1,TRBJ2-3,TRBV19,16,CASSILDRGATDTQYF
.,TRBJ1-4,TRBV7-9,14,CALSGVATNEKLFF
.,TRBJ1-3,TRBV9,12,CAFGGPGNTIYF
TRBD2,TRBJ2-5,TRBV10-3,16,CAISYRLAGEGETQYF
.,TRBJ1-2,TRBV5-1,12,CASSPSAYGYTF
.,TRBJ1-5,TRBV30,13,CAWSGGRDQPQHF
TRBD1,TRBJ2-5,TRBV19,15,CASSSRTGRRETQYF